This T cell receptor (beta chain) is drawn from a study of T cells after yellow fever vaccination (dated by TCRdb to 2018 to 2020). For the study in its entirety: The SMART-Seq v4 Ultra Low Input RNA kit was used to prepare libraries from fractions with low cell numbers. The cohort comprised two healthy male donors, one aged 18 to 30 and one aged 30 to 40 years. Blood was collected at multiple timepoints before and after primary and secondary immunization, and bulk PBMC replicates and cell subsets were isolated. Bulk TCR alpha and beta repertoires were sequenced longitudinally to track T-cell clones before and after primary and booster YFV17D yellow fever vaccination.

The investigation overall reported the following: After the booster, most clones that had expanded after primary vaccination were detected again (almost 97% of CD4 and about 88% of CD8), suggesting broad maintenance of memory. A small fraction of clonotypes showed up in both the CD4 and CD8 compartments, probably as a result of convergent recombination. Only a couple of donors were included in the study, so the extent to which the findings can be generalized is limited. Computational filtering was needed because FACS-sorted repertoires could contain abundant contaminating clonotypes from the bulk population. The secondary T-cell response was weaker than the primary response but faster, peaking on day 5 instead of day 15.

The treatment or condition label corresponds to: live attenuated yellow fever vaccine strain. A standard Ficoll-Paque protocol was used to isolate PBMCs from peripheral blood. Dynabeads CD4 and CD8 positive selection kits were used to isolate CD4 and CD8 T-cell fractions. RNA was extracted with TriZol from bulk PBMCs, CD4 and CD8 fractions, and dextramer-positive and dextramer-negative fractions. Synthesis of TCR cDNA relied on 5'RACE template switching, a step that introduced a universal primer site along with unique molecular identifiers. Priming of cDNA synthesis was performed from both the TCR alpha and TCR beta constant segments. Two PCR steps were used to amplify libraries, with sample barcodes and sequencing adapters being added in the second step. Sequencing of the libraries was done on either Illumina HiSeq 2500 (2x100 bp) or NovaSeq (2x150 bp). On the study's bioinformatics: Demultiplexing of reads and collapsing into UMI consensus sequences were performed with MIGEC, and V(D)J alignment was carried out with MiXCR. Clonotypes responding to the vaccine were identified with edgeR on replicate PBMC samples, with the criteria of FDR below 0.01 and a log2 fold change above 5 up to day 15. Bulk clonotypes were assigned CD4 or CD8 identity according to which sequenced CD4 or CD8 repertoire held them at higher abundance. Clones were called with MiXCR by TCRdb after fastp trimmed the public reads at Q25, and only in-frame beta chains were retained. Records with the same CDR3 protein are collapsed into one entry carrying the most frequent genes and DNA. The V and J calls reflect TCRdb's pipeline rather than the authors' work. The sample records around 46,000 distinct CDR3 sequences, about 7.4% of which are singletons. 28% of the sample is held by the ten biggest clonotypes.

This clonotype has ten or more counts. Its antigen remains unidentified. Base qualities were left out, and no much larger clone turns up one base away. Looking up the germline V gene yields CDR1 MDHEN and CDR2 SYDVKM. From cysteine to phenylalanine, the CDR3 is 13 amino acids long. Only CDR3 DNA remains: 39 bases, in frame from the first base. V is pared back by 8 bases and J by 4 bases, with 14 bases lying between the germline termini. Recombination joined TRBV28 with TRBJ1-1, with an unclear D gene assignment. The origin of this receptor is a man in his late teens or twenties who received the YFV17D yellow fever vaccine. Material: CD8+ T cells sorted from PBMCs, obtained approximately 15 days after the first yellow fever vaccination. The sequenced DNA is TGTGCCAGCGGTCCGGAGGGAGGCACTGAAGCTTTCTTT. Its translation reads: CASGPEGGTEAFF.